The rows below give T cell receptor beta chains drawn from one sample of a study of T cell changes during pregnancy in multiple sclerosis. TCRdb's table, derived via immunoSEQ multiplex PCR, lists solely in-frame clones and lacks some. The table lists tens of thousands of clones, 94% of them singletons. The sample in question was peripheral blood, obtained in the third trimester of pregnancy. The receptors shown here come from a female donor with multiple sclerosis, enrolled in a pregnancy study. Both conserved end residues are part of each CDR3. The order of the fields is CDR3 length, clone size, D gene, J gene, V gene, CDR3 protein, CDR3 DNA. The D gene is left open where the match is weak. Some rows have no size entry. The others give once, few or many, or a class for an expanded clone.

16	NA	TRBD2	TRBJ2-5	TRBV7-6	CASSLASSGGGETQYF	TGTGCCAGCAGCTTAGCCTCTAGCGGGGGGGGAGAGACCCAGTACTTC
13	NA	TRBD1	TRBJ1-5	TRBV5-1	CASSQGLKQPQHF	TGCGCCAGTTCACAGGGGTTGAAGCAGCCCCAGCATTTT
13	NA	NA	TRBJ2-7	TRBV6-1	CASSTGTLYEQYF	TGTGCCAGTTCGACAGGTACACTCTACGAGCAGTACTTC
13	NA	NA	TRBJ1-6	TRBV5-1	CASSLGLRSPLHF	TGCGCCAGCAGCTTGGGGCTGCGGTCACCCCTCCACTTT
14	few	TRBD1	TRBJ1-2	TRBV13	CASSPRGVGYGYTF	TGTGCCAGCAGCCCCAGGGGGGTTGGTTATGGCTACACCTTC
15	NA	NA	TRBJ1-6	TRBV5-1	CASRTESSYNSPLHF	TGCGCCAGCAGGACGGAGAGCTCCTATAATTCACCCCTCCACTTT
13	NA	TRBD1	TRBJ1-6	TRBV2	CAGQGARNSPLHF	TGTGCCGGACAGGGGGCGAGAAATTCACCCCTCCACTTT
12	NA	NA	TRBJ1-3	TRBV9	CASSASGNTIYF	TGTGCCAGCAGCGCAAGCGGAAACACCATATATTTT
15	NA	NA	TRBJ2-7	TRBV9	CASSGAASTSYEQYF	TGTGCCAGCAGCGGAGCTGCGAGCACCTCCTACGAGCAGTACTTC
15	once	NA	TRBJ2-3	TRBV7-3	CASSSGHLGTDTQYF	TGTGCCAGCAGCTCCGGACATCTTGGCACAGATACGCAGTATTTT
15	NA	TRBD2	TRBJ2-5	TRBV5-1	CASSSGAGVRETQYF	TGCGCCAGCAGCTCAGGAGCGGGGGTTCGGGAGACCCAGTACTTC
11	NA	TRBD2	TRBJ2-5	TRBV19	CASNEGRDQYF	TGTGCCAGTAATGAGGGGAGGGACCAGTACTTC
14	NA	TRBD1	TRBJ2-3	TRBV9	CASSGTGGGGTQYF	TGTGCCAGCAGCGGGACAGGGGGAGGAGGTACGCAGTATTTT
18	NA	TRBD2	TRBJ2-3	TRBV9	CASSVERGGRYNTDTQYF	TGTGCCAGCAGCGTAGAGCGGGGGGGCCGTTATAACACAGATACGCAGTATTTT
13	NA	NA	TRBJ2-1	TRBV27	CASGGWWYNEQFF	TGTGCCAGCGGGGGGTGGTGGTACAATGAGCAGTTCTTC
13	NA	NA	TRBJ1-5	TRBV6-5	CASRKQGNQPQHF	TGTGCCAGCAGAAAACAGGGCAATCAGCCCCAGCATTTT
15	NA	TRBD1	TRBJ2-7	TRBV15	CATSRSTGSSYEQYF	TGTGCCACCAGCAGATCGACAGGGTCATCCTACGAGCAGTACTTC
15	few	TRBD1	TRBJ1-1	TRBV30	CAWSVEIDRGAEAFF	TGTGCCTGGAGTGTAGAGATCGACAGGGGGGCTGAAGCTTTCTTT
15	NA	NA	TRBJ2-3	TRBV9	CASSEGVWGADTQYF	TGTGCCAGCAGCGAGGGGGTCTGGGGAGCAGATACGCAGTATTTT
12	NA	NA	TRBJ2-1	TRBV29-1	CSVPDSYIEQFF	TGCAGCGTCCCGGACAGCTACATTGAGCAGTTCTTC
14	NA	NA	TRBJ1-4	TRBV7-2	CASSLTSYPEKLFF	TGTGCCAGCAGCTTGACTTCATACCCTGAAAAACTGTTTTTT
15	NA	TRBD1	TRBJ2-2	TRBV5-6	CASTLPGQGAGELFF	TGTGCCAGCACCCTACCGGGACAGGGGGCCGGGGAGCTGTTTTTT
17	NA	NA	TRBJ2-2	TRBV5-1	CASSLAEQSLNTGELFF	TGCGCCAGCAGCTTGGCCGAACAGTCCCTCAACACCGGGGAGCTGTTTTTT
16	NA	TRBD1	TRBJ2-7	TRBV6-5	CASSYSMDRVINEQYF	TGTGCCAGCAGTTACTCCATGGACAGGGTCATCAACGAGCAGTACTTC
16	NA	TRBD1	TRBJ1-2	TRBV6-4	CASSDTPGQGIYGYTF	TGTGCCAGCAGTGACACCCCGGGACAGGGGATCTATGGCTACACCTTC
15	once	TRBD2	TRBJ2-1	TRBV11-2	CASSLRSGGESEQFF	TGTGCCAGCAGCTTAAGGAGCGGGGGGGAAAGCGAGCAGTTCTTC
11	NA	NA	TRBJ2-5	TRBV2	CANSGQETQYF	TGTGCCAATAGCGGCCAAGAGACCCAGTACTTC
14	NA	NA	TRBJ2-7	TRBV7-2	CASSLTFSSYEQYF	TGTGCCAGCAGCCTGACATTCTCATCCTACGAGCAGTACTTC
15	once	TRBD1	TRBJ1-2	TRBV10-3	CAISEPGQGIYGYTF	TGTGCCATCAGTGAGCCGGGACAGGGGATCTATGGCTACACCTTC
15	NA	NA	TRBJ2-6	TRBV5-1	CASSTGNSGANVLTF	TGCGCCAGCTCTACAGGGAACTCTGGGGCCAACGTCCTGACTTTC
12	NA	NA	TRBJ2-7	TRBV15	CATSTTGYEQYF	TGTGCCACCAGCACCACGGGCTACGAGCAGTACTTC
16	NA	NA	TRBJ2-2	TRBV7-7	CASSLSAGVGPGELFF	TGTGCTAGCAGCTTATCCGCAGGGGTTGGCCCCGGGGAGCTGTTTTTT
13	NA	NA	TRBJ1-1	TRBV9	CASSRGGNTEAFF	TGTGCCAGCAGCAGGGGGGGTAACACTGAAGCTTTCTTT
15	NA	NA	TRBJ2-5	TRBV7-6	CASSLVPSQGETQYF	TGTGCCAGCAGCTTAGTTCCTAGCCAGGGGGAGACCCAGTACTTC
15	NA	NA	TRBJ1-2	TRBV11-2	CASSLPPRGLYGYTF	TGTGCCAGCAGCCTCCCCCCGCGGGGACTCTATGGCTACACCTTC
14	NA	NA	TRBJ2-1	TRBV30	CAWEQGSSYNEQFF	TGTGCCTGGGAACAGGGCAGCTCCTACAATGAGCAGTTCTTC
14	NA	TRBD1	TRBJ1-2	TRBV18	CASSPGTGNYGYTF	TGTGCCAGCTCACCAGGGACAGGGAACTATGGCTACACCTTC
13	once	TRBD1	TRBJ1-2	TRBV29-1	CSIGATGGDGYTF	TGCAGCATTGGGGCGACAGGGGGCGATGGCTACACCTTC
15	NA	TRBD1	TRBJ2-7	TRBV19	CASSQGQGASYEQYF	TGTGCCAGTAGTCAGGGGCAGGGGGCCTCCTACGAGCAGTACTTC
12	NA	NA	TRBJ2-3	TRBV5-1	CASSLAGDTQYF	TGCGCCAGCAGCTTGGCCGGAGATACGCAGTATTTT
16	NA	TRBD1	TRBJ2-5	TRBV15	CATSTTGSLAQETQYF	TGTGCCACCAGCACGACAGGGTCTTTGGCCCAAGAGACCCAGTACTTC
13	once	TRBD1	TRBJ1-1	TRBV25-1	CASRDRGNTEAFF	TGTGCCAGCCGGGACAGGGGGAACACTGAAGCTTTCTTT
14	NA	NA	TRBJ2-7	TRBV29-1	CSVIYRESGYEQYF	TGCAGCGTTATATACAGGGAATCGGGGTACGAGCAGTACTTC
15	NA	NA	TRBJ1-4	TRBV18	CASSTPSGPHGELFF	TGTGCCAGCTCAACGCCCTCCGGTCCACACGGAGAACTGTTTTTT
11	NA	NA	TRBJ2-3	TRBV30	CACPGLGPQYF	TGTGCCTGCCCCGGTCTTGGGCCGCAGTATTTT
15	NA	NA	TRBJ1-5	TRBV5-1	CASSLGDNSNQPQHF	TGCGCCAGCAGCTTAGGGGATAACAGCAATCAGCCCCAGCATTTT
12	NA	NA	TRBJ1-2	TRBV7-9	CASSLGVDGYTF	TGTGCCAGCTCCCTAGGGGTGGATGGCTACACCTTC
15	NA	NA	TRBJ2-1	TRBV10-2	CASTTDTSSYNEQFF	TGCGCCAGCACCACGGACACGAGCTCCTACAATGAGCAGTTCTTC
16	once	TRBD2	TRBJ2-2	TRBV7-3	CASSLNGGGNTGELFF	TGTGCCAGCAGCTTAAACGGGGGGGGAAACACCGGGGAGCTGTTTTTT
15	NA	TRBD2	TRBJ2-3	TRBV9	CASSDPAGYTDTQYF	TGTGCCAGCAGCGATCCAGCGGGGTATACAGATACGCAGTATTTT
15	once	TRBD2	TRBJ2-7	TRBV7-3	CASSPGTSGGYEQYF	TGTGCCAGCAGCCCCGGGACTAGCGGGGGGTACGAGCAGTACTTC